The T cell receptor (beta chain) described here comes from a study of PD-L1 blockade in urothelial cancer. Study at large: Bladder-origin urothelial cancer in males described about 85% of the roughly 30 patients. T cell content in blood samples showed a median of about 140,000.

This clone was counted a single time. As for time point: pretreatment peripheral blood. Repertoires were generated with immunoSEQ multiplex PCR, while TCRdb's copy carries only in-frame clones and drops some. The sample contains around 45,000 clones, 80% of which appear only once. V lost 6 bases and J lost 4, with 13 bases in between. The CDR3 covers 14 residues. In germline, CDR1 is SGHDT, CDR2 YYEEEE. The chain employs TRBV5-6 and TRBJ1-4; D remains unclear. The source of this sequence is a man in his 60s with urothelial cancer. Sequences were derived from PBMCs, sampled around atezolizumab (anti-PD-L1) treatment. CDR3 sequence: CASKRVTVNEKLFF. CDR3 DNA sequence: TGTGCCAGCAAGAGGGTTACAGTTAATGAAAAACTGTTTTTT. The variable domain in full, completed from reference TRBV5-6 and TRBJ1-4, reads DAGVTQSPTHLIKTRGQQVTLRCSPKSGHDTVSWYQQALGQGPQFIFQYYEEEERQRGNFPDRFSGHQFPNYSSELNVNALLLGDSALYLCASKRVTVNEKLFFGSGTQLSVL.